The rows below give T cell receptor beta chains drawn from one sample of a study of PD-L1 blockade in urothelial cancer. Libraries were prepared by immunoSEQ multiplex PCR; TCRdb keeps only in-frame clonotypes and omits some of them. The sample carries about 14,000 clones, 88% recorded once. The sequencing here drew on PBMCs, taken around atezolizumab (anti-PD-L1) treatment. Receptors originate from an older man with urothelial cancer. The CDR3 runs from the conserved cysteine through the conserved F or W. D genes are given only for firm matches. The size field is filled for only some rows; it gives once, few, many or a size class.

cdr3_length j_call v_call clone_size d_call cdr3_nt cdr3_aa
16 TRBJ1-1 TRBV7-9 - - TGTGCCAGCAGCCTGGGAGGGGGGAGCGAGGACACTGAAGCTTTCTTT CASSLGGGSEDTEAFF
13 TRBJ2-2 TRBV4-1 once - TGCGCCAGCAGGCCGGTAAACACCGGGGAGCTGTTTTTT CASRPVNTGELFF
16 TRBJ2-5 TRBV5-1 once - TGCGCCAGCAGCTCCACGCCGGGACTTTTGGCGCAGACCCAGTACTTC CASSSTPGLLAQTQYF
16 TRBJ2-4 TRBV4-1 - - TGCGCCAGCAGCCAAGACTCGGACAGAGCCAAAAACATTCAGTACTTC CASSQDSDRAKNIQYF
14 TRBJ1-6 TRBV19 - - TGTGCCAGTAGTATGGAGACAGCCTATTCACCCCTCCACTTT CASSMETAYSPLHF
15 TRBJ2-7 TRBV2 - TRBD1 TGTGCCAGCAGTGAAGGAGCAGGGGGTATCCTCAAGCAGTACTTC CASSEGAGGILKQYF
15 TRBJ2-5 TRBV21-1 - - TGTGCCAGCAGACACAGACAGCCTGACCAAGAGACCCAGTACTTC CASRHRQPDQETQYF
11 TRBJ1-1 TRBV19 medium-sized - TGTGCCAGTAGTATGGGGGCCCGAGCTTTCTTT CASSMGARAFF
15 TRBJ2-2 TRBV5-1 - TRBD1 TGCGCCAGCAGCTTCGTCACAGGGGTCACCGGGGAGCTGTTTTTT CASSFVTGVTGELFF
16 TRBJ2-3 TRBV7-9 - TRBD2 TGTGCCAGCAGCTTAACCAGCGGGGGGGCCCCAGATACGCAGTATTTT CASSLTSGGAPDTQYF
15 TRBJ2-2 TRBV27 - TRBD1 TGTGCCAGCAGGATCGGACAGGCCGTAGCCGGGGAGCTGTTTTTT CASRIGQAVAGELFF
15 TRBJ1-5 TRBV19 - TRBD1 TGTGCCAGTACCTTCAGGGGGCGGCTCAATCAGCCCCAGCATTTT CASTFRGRLNQPQHF
15 TRBJ1-5 TRBV12-5 - TRBD1 TGTGCTAGTGGTTGGACAGGGCCTACGAATCAGCCCCAGCATTTT CASGWTGPTNQPQHF
14 TRBJ2-2 TRBV6-1 - TRBD1 TGTGCCAGCAGTGAATTTCAGGGGGCCGGGGAGCTGTTTTTT CASSEFQGAGELFF
15 TRBJ1-4 TRBV6-5 - - TGTGCCAGCAGTTACTCCGACGGGCTAGGGGGAAAACTGTTTTTT CASSYSDGLGGKLFF
11 TRBJ1-2 TRBV20-1 once - TGCAGTGCTACCGGGGTCCTTGGCTACACCTTC CSATGVLGYTF
15 TRBJ2-1 TRBV5-1 - TRBD2 TGCGCCAGCAGCTTACAGACTAGCGGGGTCAATGAGCAGTTCTTC CASSLQTSGVNEQFF
12 TRBJ2-5 TRBV11-2 - - TGTGCCAGCAGCCCCCAGGGGGAGACCCAGTACTTC CASSPQGETQYF
14 TRBJ2-1 TRBV6-4 - TRBD1 TGTGCCAGCAGTGGGGGACAGGGGATGAATGAGCAGTTCTTC CASSGGQGMNEQFF
13 TRBJ2-5 TRBV28 - TRBD1 TGTGCCAGCAGACAGGGGGCTGAAGAGACCCAGTACTTC CASRQGAEETQYF
17 TRBJ1-3 TRBV19 - - TGTGCCAGCCGACAGGACACTTTTCTTCGGGGTGGAAACACCATATATTTT CASRQDTFLRGGNTIYF
15 TRBJ1-3 TRBV9 - TRBD1 TGTGCCAGCAGCGTAGGAGGGGGACAGGGAAACACCATATATTTT CASSVGGGQGNTIYF
13 TRBJ1-1 TRBV7-8 - - TGTGCCAGCAGCTTGGCCATGGACACTGAAGCTTTCTTT CASSLAMDTEAFF
13 TRBJ2-7 TRBV4-1 - TRBD2 TGCGCCAGCGGCTTAGCGGGGGGCTACGAGCAGTACTTC CASGLAGGYEQYF
14 TRBJ2-7 TRBV6-5 - TRBD2 TGTGCCAGCAGTTATTCGACTAGCAGTAACGAGCAGTACTTC CASSYSTSSNEQYF
16 TRBJ2-3 TRBV7-9 - TRBD2 TGTGCCAGCAGCCTCCCAAGAAATAGCGGGGTAGATACGCAGTATTTT CASSLPRNSGVDTQYF
10 TRBJ2-3 TRBV6-5 - - TGTGCCACCCGTTCCGTCACGCAGTATTTT CATRSVTQYF
17 TRBJ2-3 TRBV5-1 - TRBD2 TGCGCCAGCAGCACGGACAATGGCGGGGGGGGAGGTCGCACGCAGTATTTT CASSTDNGGGGGRTQYF
15 TRBJ1-1 TRBV5-6 - - TGTGCCAGCAGCTCGGTCGGCAGGATGAACACTGAAGCTTTCTTT CASSSVGRMNTEAFF
13 TRBJ2-7 TRBV2 - TRBD1 TGTGCCAGCAATGACAGGGGCGCCTACGAGCAGTACTTC CASNDRGAYEQYF
15 TRBJ2-3 TRBV7-9 few TRBD2 TGTGCCAGCAGCTTATCGGCGGGGGGCACAGATACGCAGTATTTT CASSLSAGGTDTQYF
14 TRBJ1-1 TRBV7-2 - - TGTGCCAGCAGCTACAGGGTGGCTGGCACTGAAGCTTTCTTT CASSYRVAGTEAFF
16 TRBJ1-4 TRBV5-1 - - TGCGCCAGCAGTTTGGGCAGTCCCACAACTAATGAAAAACTGTTTTTT CASSLGSPTTNEKLFF
14 TRBJ2-7 TRBV6-6 - TRBD1 TGTGCCAGCAGTCCCCAAACAGGGGCCTACGAGCAGTACTTC CASSPQTGAYEQYF
11 TRBJ1-2 TRBV30 - - TGTGCCTGGGCCGCCCTCCTAGGCTACACCTTC CAWAALLGYTF
13 TRBJ2-2 TRBV6-1 - - TGTGCCAGCACCGCTGACTTAACCGGGGAGCTGTTTTTT CASTADLTGELFF
16 TRBJ2-5 TRBV15 - TRBD1 TGTGCCACCAGAGGGACAGGGGGTCCGAGGCAAGAGACCCAGTACTTC CATRGTGGPRQETQYF
11 TRBJ1-2 TRBV6-1 - - TGTGCCACCTCTGCTAGGTATGGCTACACCTTC CATSARYGYTF
16 TRBJ1-2 TRBV7-9 few TRBD1 TGTGCCAGCAGCCCACGACCGACAGGGGAAAACTATGGCTACACCTTC CASSPRPTGENYGYTF
14 TRBJ2-3 TRBV6-5 - TRBD2 TGTGCCAGCAGTAGCGGGGGAGGGACAGATACGCAGTATTTT CASSSGGGTDTQYF
14 TRBJ1-1 TRBV28 - TRBD1 TGTGCCAGCAGTAAGGGGACAGGTGACACTGAAGCTTTCTTT CASSKGTGDTEAFF
16 TRBJ2-2 TRBV6-1 - - TGTGCCAGCAGTGAAGCGCATAGGGTGGGAGCCGGGGAGCTGTTTTTT CASSEAHRVGAGELFF
13 TRBJ2-7 TRBV6-6 - TRBD1 TGTGCCAGCAGTTCCTGGACAGGGATCGAGCAGTACTTC CASSSWTGIEQYF